The rows below give T cell receptor beta chains drawn from one sample of a study of blood T cell repertoires in COVID-19. The repertoire was sequenced with immunoSEQ multiplex PCR; TCRdb's copy has only in-frame clones and lacks some. The sample has more than 250,000 clones, around 91% seen once; the top ten hold around 1.7%. The specimen was PBMCs or T cells enriched from blood (not recorded which). The receptors here all came from a woman between 18 and 29 years old with acute COVID-19. CDR3s include the opening cysteine and the closing phenylalanine or tryptophan. A D gene is named only where the DNA matches it firmly. Clone size, where shown, is once, few, many, or a class for clones that have expanded.

D gene: .
J gene: TRBJ1-1
clone size: .
V gene: TRBV2
CDR3 protein: CASTGVGGVNTEAFF
CDR3 DNA: TGTGCCAGCACGGGTGTGGGAGGCGTGAACACTGAAGCTTTCTTT

D gene: TRBD1
J gene: TRBJ2-5
clone size: few
V gene: TRBV7-3
CDR3 protein: CASSITGGAETQYF
CDR3 DNA: TGTGCCAGCAGCATTACAGGGGGCGCGGAGACCCAGTACTTC

D gene: .
J gene: TRBJ2-5
clone size: .
V gene: TRBV7-6
CDR3 protein: CASSLRVGLAGETQYF
CDR3 DNA: TGTGCCAGCAGCTTAAGGGTTGGGCTAGCCGGAGAGACCCAGTACTTC

D gene: .
J gene: TRBJ2-7
clone size: .
V gene: TRBV10-3
CDR3 protein: CAISEEGIHEQYF
CDR3 DNA: TGTGCCATCAGTGAGGAGGGTATCCACGAGCAGTACTTC

D gene: TRBD2
J gene: TRBJ2-7
clone size: once
V gene: TRBV27
CDR3 protein: CASSLLSGRAEQYF
CDR3 DNA: TGTGCCAGCAGTTTACTAAGCGGGAGGGCCGAGCAGTACTTC

D gene: .
J gene: TRBJ1-5
clone size: .
V gene: TRBV10-3
CDR3 protein: CAISEGRNSNQPQHF
CDR3 DNA: TGTGCCATCAGTGAGGGCAGAAATAGCAATCAGCCCCAGCATTTT

D gene: TRBD1
J gene: TRBJ2-6
clone size: .
V gene: TRBV27
CDR3 protein: CASSSTGGAWSGANVLTF
CDR3 DNA: TGTGCCAGCAGTTCTACAGGGGGCGCCTGGTCTGGGGCCAACGTCCTGACTTTC

D gene: TRBD2
J gene: TRBJ2-4
clone size: .
V gene: TRBV3-1/TRBV3-2
CDR3 protein: CASSQVFGRDDKNIQYF
CDR3 DNA: TGTGCCAGCAGCCAAGTTTTCGGGAGGGACGACAAAAACATTCAGTACTTC

D gene: TRBD1
J gene: TRBJ1-1
clone size: .
V gene: TRBV5-1
CDR3 protein: CASSPWTGNTEAFF
CDR3 DNA: TGCGCCAGCAGCCCCTGGACAGGGAACACTGAAGCTTTCTTT

D gene: .
J gene: TRBJ2-7
clone size: .
V gene: TRBV6-2/TRBV6-3
CDR3 protein: CASSTFSTTYEQYF
CDR3 DNA: TGTGCCAGCAGCACCTTTTCTACCACCTACGAGCAGTACTTC

D gene: .
J gene: TRBJ1-5
clone size: .
V gene: TRBV24-1
CDR3 protein: CATSDAEGADQPQHF
CDR3 DNA: TGTGCCACCAGTGATGCAGAGGGCGCAGATCAGCCCCAGCATTTT

D gene: TRBD2
J gene: TRBJ2-5
clone size: .
V gene: TRBV11-3
CDR3 protein: CASSLGTRTSGETQYF
CDR3 DNA: TGTGCCAGCAGCTTAGGGACTCGGACTAGCGGTGAGACCCAGTACTTC

D gene: TRBD1
J gene: TRBJ1-6
clone size: .
V gene: TRBV29-1
CDR3 protein: CSVRQGVNSPLHF
CDR3 DNA: TGCAGCGTCCGACAGGGTGTAAATTCACCCCTCCACTTT

D gene: .
J gene: TRBJ1-5
clone size: .
V gene: TRBV28
CDR3 protein: CASSRGGGATNQPQHF
CDR3 DNA: TGTGCCAGCAGCCGGGGAGGGGGAGCGACCAATCAGCCCCAGCATTTT

D gene: .
J gene: TRBJ2-7
clone size: .
V gene: TRBV7-9
CDR3 protein: CASSFTSLSYEQYF
CDR3 DNA: TGTGCCAGCAGCTTTACTAGCCTATCCTACGAGCAGTACTTC

D gene: TRBD1
J gene: TRBJ2-7
clone size: .
V gene: TRBV15
CDR3 protein: CATSRGTGTGGHEQYF
CDR3 DNA: TGTGCCACCAGCAGAGGAACCGGGACAGGGGGACACGAGCAGTACTTC

D gene: .
J gene: TRBJ1-5
clone size: .
V gene: TRBV2
CDR3 protein: CASSARGQLNQPQHF
CDR3 DNA: TGTGCCAGCAGTGCTCGAGGGCAGCTTAATCAGCCCCAGCATTTT

D gene: .
J gene: TRBJ2-2
clone size: .
V gene: TRBV12-3/TRBV12-4
CDR3 protein: CASSPRAGELFF
CDR3 DNA: TGTGCCAGCAGTCCGAGGGCCGGGGAGCTGTTTTTT

D gene: TRBD2
J gene: TRBJ2-1
clone size: .
V gene: TRBV2
CDR3 protein: CASSDKRERDNEQFF
CDR3 DNA: TGTGCCAGCAGTGATAAGCGGGAGCGTGACAATGAGCAGTTCTTC

D gene: TRBD1
J gene: TRBJ2-5
clone size: .
V gene: TRBV6-6
CDR3 protein: CASSYSDRVETQYF
CDR3 DNA: TGTGCCAGCAGTTACTCGGACAGGGTAGAGACCCAGTACTTC

D gene: TRBD1
J gene: TRBJ1-2
clone size: once
V gene: TRBV29-1
CDR3 protein: CSVEGSQTGGRYGYTF
CDR3 DNA: TGCAGCGTTGAAGGCAGCCAAACAGGGGGCCGCTATGGCTACACCTTC

D gene: TRBD2
J gene: TRBJ2-1
clone size: .
V gene: TRBV25-1
CDR3 protein: CASSPLADSNEQFF
CDR3 DNA: TGTGCCAGCAGTCCACTAGCGGACTCCAATGAGCAGTTCTTC

D gene: TRBD2
J gene: TRBJ2-1
clone size: .
V gene: TRBV29-1
CDR3 protein: CSVVYGRGYNEQFF
CDR3 DNA: TGCAGCGTTGTCTACGGGCGGGGGTACAATGAGCAGTTCTTC

D gene: .
J gene: TRBJ1-2
clone size: .
V gene: TRBV20-1
CDR3 protein: CSARIGDYTF
CDR3 DNA: TGCAGTGCTAGGATTGGAGACTACACCTTC

D gene: TRBD1
J gene: TRBJ2-4
clone size: .
V gene: TRBV18
CDR3 protein: CASSPPVRIRGTKNIQYF
CDR3 DNA: TGTGCCAGCTCACCACCGGTCCGCATCAGGGGGACCAAAAACATTCAGTACTTC

D gene: TRBD2
J gene: TRBJ2-1
clone size: .
V gene: TRBV7-9
CDR3 protein: CASSLAGVLAGVINEQFF
CDR3 DNA: TGTGCCAGCAGCTTGGCGGGGGTTCTAGCGGGAGTAATTAATGAGCAGTTCTTC

D gene: .
J gene: TRBJ1-6
clone size: .
V gene: TRBV30
CDR3 protein: CAWSSNFKPLHF
CDR3 DNA: TGTGCCTGGAGCTCTAATTTTAAACCCCTCCACTTT

D gene: TRBD1
J gene: TRBJ2-1
clone size: .
V gene: TRBV6-2/TRBV6-3
CDR3 protein: CASSVNRGNEQFF
CDR3 DNA: TGTGCCAGCAGTGTCAACAGGGGAAATGAGCAGTTCTTC

D gene: .
J gene: TRBJ1-4
clone size: .
V gene: TRBV25-1
CDR3 protein: CASREGGTNEKLFF
CDR3 DNA: TGTGCCAGCAGGGAGGGGGGGACTAATGAAAAACTGTTTTTT

D gene: .
J gene: TRBJ2-1
clone size: .
V gene: TRBV5-1
CDR3 protein: CASSGGVSYNEQFF
CDR3 DNA: TGCGCCAGCAGCGGAGGGGTCTCCTACAATGAGCAGTTCTTC

D gene: TRBD2
J gene: TRBJ2-3
clone size: .
V gene: TRBV3-1/TRBV3-2
CDR3 protein: CASSQVVGTSGGTDTQYF
CDR3 DNA: TGTGCCAGCAGCCAGGTTGTAGGGACTAGCGGGGGCACAGATACGCAGTATTTT

D gene: TRBD2
J gene: TRBJ2-2
clone size: .
V gene: TRBV5-1
CDR3 protein: CASSLVGGRAGVGELFF
CDR3 DNA: TGCGCCAGCAGCTTGGTCGGCGGGAGGGCCGGAGTCGGGGAGCTGTTTTTT

D gene: .
J gene: TRBJ1-1
clone size: .
V gene: TRBV7-3
CDR3 protein: CASSFSRNTEAFF
CDR3 DNA: TGTGCCAGCAGCTTCTCCCGGAACACTGAAGCTTTCTTT

D gene: .
J gene: TRBJ1-2
clone size: few
V gene: TRBV7-3
CDR3 protein: CASSPQGGVGYTF
CDR3 DNA: TGTGCCAGCAGCCCCCAAGGGGGAGTTGGCTACACCTTC

D gene: .
J gene: TRBJ2-7
clone size: medium-sized
V gene: TRBV7-8
CDR3 protein: CASSPEGLTPYEQYF
CDR3 DNA: TGTGCCAGCAGCCCGGAGGGACTCACACCCTACGAGCAGTACTTC

D gene: .
J gene: TRBJ2-7
clone size: .
V gene: TRBV4-3
CDR3 protein: CASSQDYSSLEQYF
CDR3 DNA: TGCGCCAGCAGCCAAGACTACAGCTCCCTCGAGCAGTACTTC

D gene: .
J gene: TRBJ2-1
clone size: once
V gene: TRBV18
CDR3 protein: CASTPNRDYNEQFF
CDR3 DNA: TGTGCCAGCACCCCTAACAGGGACTACAATGAGCAGTTCTTC

D gene: TRBD2
J gene: TRBJ2-1
clone size: .
V gene: TRBV14
CDR3 protein: CASSQAHAGLAGTSYIEQFF
CDR3 DNA: TGTGCCAGCAGCCAAGCCCACGCCGGACTAGCGGGAACCTCCTACATTGAGCAGTTCTTC

D gene: .
J gene: TRBJ1-1
clone size: .
V gene: TRBV30
CDR3 protein: CAWSRTDLLSAFF
CDR3 DNA: TGTGCCTGGAGTCGGACAGACCTCTTGAGTGCTTTCTTT

D gene: TRBD1
J gene: TRBJ1-1
clone size: .
V gene: TRBV2
CDR3 protein: CASSDEGTVMNTEAFF
CDR3 DNA: TGTGCCAGCAGTGACGAGGGGACAGTTATGAACACTGAAGCTTTCTTT

D gene: .
J gene: TRBJ2-7
clone size: .
V gene: TRBV6-1
CDR3 protein: CASSDLAGSYEQYF
CDR3 DNA: TGTGCCAGCAGTGATCTGGCAGGCTCCTACGAGCAGTACTTC

D gene: .
J gene: TRBJ2-7
clone size: .
V gene: TRBV7-9
CDR3 protein: CASSLDWRDEQYF
CDR3 DNA: TGTGCCAGCAGCTTAGATTGGAGGGACGAGCAGTACTTC

D gene: .
J gene: TRBJ1-6
clone size: once
V gene: TRBV9
CDR3 protein: CASSPGQSPSSYNSPLHF
CDR3 DNA: TGTGCCAGCAGCCCAGGACAGAGTCCGAGCTCCTATAATTCACCCCTCCACTTT

D gene: .
J gene: TRBJ2-5
clone size: .
V gene: TRBV11-2
CDR3 protein: CASSSQWGETRPREETQYF
CDR3 DNA: TGTGCCAGCAGCTCCCAGTGGGGGGAAACTAGACCCAGGGAAGAGACCCAGTACTTC

D gene: TRBD1
J gene: TRBJ1-1
clone size: .
V gene: TRBV3-1/TRBV3-2
CDR3 protein: CASSPTGGRRTEAFF
CDR3 DNA: TGTGCCAGCAGCCCCACAGGGGGTCGTCGCACTGAAGCTTTCTTT

D gene: .
J gene: TRBJ1-1
clone size: .
V gene: TRBV25-1
CDR3 protein: CASSDTGFWYTEAFF
CDR3 DNA: TGTGCCAGCAGTGATACAGGGTTTTGGTACACTGAAGCTTTCTTT

D gene: .
J gene: TRBJ2-6
clone size: .
V gene: TRBV19
CDR3 protein: CASSTLRGAGANVLTF
CDR3 DNA: TGTGCCAGTAGTACCCTTAGGGGTGCTGGGGCCAACGTCCTGACTTTC

D gene: .
J gene: TRBJ2-7
clone size: .
V gene: TRBV24-1
CDR3 protein: CATVVLGAYEQYF
CDR3 DNA: TGTGCCACCGTGGTCCTGGGCGCCTACGAGCAGTACTTC

D gene: TRBD2
J gene: TRBJ2-1
clone size: .
V gene: TRBV6-4
CDR3 protein: CASSDGTSGYNEQFF
CDR3 DNA: TGTGCCAGCAGTGACGGGACTAGCGGCTACAATGAGCAGTTCTTC

D gene: .
J gene: TRBJ2-7
clone size: .
V gene: TRBV6-5
CDR3 protein: CASSLRGLSYEQYF
CDR3 DNA: TGTGCCAGCAGCCTCCGAGGACTGTCCTACGAGCAGTACTTC

D gene: .
J gene: TRBJ2-3
clone size: .
V gene: TRBV6-5
CDR3 protein: CASSYERTDTQYF
CDR3 DNA: TGTGCCAGCAGTTACGAGAGAACGGATACGCAGTATTTT

D gene: .
J gene: TRBJ1-2
clone size: few
V gene: TRBV14
CDR3 protein: CASSPGGNYGYTF
CDR3 DNA: TGTGCCAGCAGCCCCGGAGGTAACTATGGCTACACCTTC

D gene: TRBD2
J gene: TRBJ2-3
clone size: .
V gene: TRBV7-3
CDR3 protein: CASSRLHSLAGDGTDTQYF
CDR3 DNA: TGTGCCAGCAGCCGCCTCCACTCTTTAGCGGGAGATGGCACAGATACGCAGTATTTT

D gene: TRBD1
J gene: TRBJ2-1
clone size: .
V gene: TRBV11-2
CDR3 protein: CASSFGQAYNEQFF
CDR3 DNA: TGTGCCAGCAGCTTCGGACAGGCTTACAATGAGCAGTTCTTC